Sequencing of this T cell receptor beta chain was carried out in a study of cytomegalovirus exposure and HLA in healthy donors. Study conclusions and caveats: Follow-up analysis seemed to connect common viral pathogens with several of the most significant clusters identified. Researchers left out some V segments, among them TRBV6-2 and TRBV6-3, as indistinguishable. Previous analysis showed most TCR beta V segments were productive about 87% or about 30% of the time.

Turning to this clone: What it binds is not known.

V lost 6 bases, J lost 5 bases, and 3 bases stayed unmatched. CDR3 length equals 13 residues. Per germline, CDR1 MDHEN and CDR2 SYDVKM. PCR used 60 Vbeta primers and 13 Jbeta primers. Clones were sequenced by immunoSEQ multiplex PCR, and TCRdb holds only the in-frame ones, with some missing. The profile shows around 150,000 clones, approximately 79% of them singletons. The sequencing input was PBMCs. This TCR was recovered from a man aged 35 to 55 in good health and CMV-seronegative. This chain joins TRBV28 and TRBJ2-2; 7 bases line up with TRBD1. CDR3 protein: CASRAGGTGELFF. CDR3 sequence (DNA): TGTGCCAGCAGGGCAGGGGGTACCGGGGAGCTGTTTTTT.